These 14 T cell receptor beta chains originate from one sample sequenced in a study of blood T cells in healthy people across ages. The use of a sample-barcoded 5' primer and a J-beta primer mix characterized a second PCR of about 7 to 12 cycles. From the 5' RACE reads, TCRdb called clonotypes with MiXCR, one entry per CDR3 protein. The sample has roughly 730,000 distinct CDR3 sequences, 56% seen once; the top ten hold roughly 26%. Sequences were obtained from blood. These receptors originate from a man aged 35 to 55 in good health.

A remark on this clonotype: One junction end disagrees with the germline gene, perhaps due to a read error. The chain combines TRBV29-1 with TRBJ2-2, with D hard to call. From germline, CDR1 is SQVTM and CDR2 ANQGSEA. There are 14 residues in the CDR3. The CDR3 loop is CSVQETPNTGELFF. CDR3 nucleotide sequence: TGCAGCGTTCAAGAGACACCGAACACCGGGGAGCTGTTTTTT.

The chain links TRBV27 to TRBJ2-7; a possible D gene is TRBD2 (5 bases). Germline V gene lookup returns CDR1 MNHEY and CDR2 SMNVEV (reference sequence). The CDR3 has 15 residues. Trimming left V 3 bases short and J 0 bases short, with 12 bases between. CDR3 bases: TGTGCCAGCAGTTTTGAGGGCCGTGGCTCCTACGAGCAGTACTTC. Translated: CASSFEGRGSYEQYF.

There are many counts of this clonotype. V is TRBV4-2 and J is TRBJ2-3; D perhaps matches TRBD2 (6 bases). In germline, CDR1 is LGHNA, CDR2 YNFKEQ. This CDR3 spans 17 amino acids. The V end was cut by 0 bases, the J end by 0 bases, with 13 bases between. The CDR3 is CASSQDIILASTDTQYF. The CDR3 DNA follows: TGTGCCAGCAGCCAAGATATTATACTAGCTAGCACAGATACGCAGTATTTT.

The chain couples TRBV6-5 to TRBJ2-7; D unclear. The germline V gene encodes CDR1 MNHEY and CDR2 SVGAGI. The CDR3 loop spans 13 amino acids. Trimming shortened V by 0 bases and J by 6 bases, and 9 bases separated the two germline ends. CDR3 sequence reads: CASSYSSPAEQYF. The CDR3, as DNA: TGTGCCAGCAGTTACTCTTCGCCTGCCGAGCAGTACTTC.

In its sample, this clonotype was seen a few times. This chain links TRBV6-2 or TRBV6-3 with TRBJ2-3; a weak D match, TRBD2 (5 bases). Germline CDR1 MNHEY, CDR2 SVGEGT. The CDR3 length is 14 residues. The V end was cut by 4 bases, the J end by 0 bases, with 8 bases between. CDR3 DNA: TGTGCCAGCAGTTGGGAGCACAGCACAGATACGCAGTATTTT. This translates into CASSWEHSTDTQYF.

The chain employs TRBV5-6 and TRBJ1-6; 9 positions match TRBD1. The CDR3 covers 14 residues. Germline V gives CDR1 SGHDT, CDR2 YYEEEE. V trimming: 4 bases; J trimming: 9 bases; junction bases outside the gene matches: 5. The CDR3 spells CASSRTGVSSPLHF. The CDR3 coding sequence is TGTGCCAGCAGCCGGACAGGGGTCAGTTCACCCCTCCACTTT.

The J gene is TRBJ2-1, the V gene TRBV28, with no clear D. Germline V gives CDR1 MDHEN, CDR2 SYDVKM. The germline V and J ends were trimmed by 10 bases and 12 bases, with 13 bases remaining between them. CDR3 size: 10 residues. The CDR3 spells CATGRGAQFF. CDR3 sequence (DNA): TGTGCCACCGGTCGCGGAGCGCAGTTCTTC.

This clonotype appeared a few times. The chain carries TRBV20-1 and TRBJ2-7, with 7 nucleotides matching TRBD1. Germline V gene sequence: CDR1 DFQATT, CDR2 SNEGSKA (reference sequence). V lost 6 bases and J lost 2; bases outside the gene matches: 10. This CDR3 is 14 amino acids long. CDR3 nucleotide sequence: TGCAGTGCCAGCCGGGACAGAGGGCCCTACGAGCAGTACTTC. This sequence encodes CSASRDRGPYEQYF.

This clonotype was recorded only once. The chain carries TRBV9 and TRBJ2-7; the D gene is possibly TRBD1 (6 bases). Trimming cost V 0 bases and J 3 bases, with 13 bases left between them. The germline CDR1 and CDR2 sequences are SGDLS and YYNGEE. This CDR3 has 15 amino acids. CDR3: CASSVGGTPNYEQYF. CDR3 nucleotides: TGTGCCAGCAGCGTAGGAGGGACACCTAACTACGAGCAGTACTTC.

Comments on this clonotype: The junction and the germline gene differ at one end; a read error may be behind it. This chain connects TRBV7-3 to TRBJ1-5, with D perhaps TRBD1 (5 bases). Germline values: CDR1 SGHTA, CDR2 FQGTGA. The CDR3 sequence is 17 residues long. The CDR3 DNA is TGTGCCAGCAACTTATATGGGGGAGAAGGGTCCAATCAGCCCCAGCATTTT. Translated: CASNLYGGEGSNQPQHF.

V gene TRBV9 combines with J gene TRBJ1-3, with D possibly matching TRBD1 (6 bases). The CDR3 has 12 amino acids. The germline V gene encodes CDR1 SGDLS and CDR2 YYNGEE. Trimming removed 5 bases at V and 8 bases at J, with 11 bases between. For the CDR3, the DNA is TGTGCCAGCAGGGGGAACAGGGACACCATATATTTT. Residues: CASRGNRDTIYF.

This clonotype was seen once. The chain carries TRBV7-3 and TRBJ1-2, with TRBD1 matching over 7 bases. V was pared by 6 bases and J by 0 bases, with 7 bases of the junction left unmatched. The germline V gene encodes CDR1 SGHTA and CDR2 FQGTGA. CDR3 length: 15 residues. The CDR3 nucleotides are TGTGCCAGCAGGGACACGGGACAGACTAACTATGGCTACACCTTC. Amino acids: CASRDTGQTNYGYTF. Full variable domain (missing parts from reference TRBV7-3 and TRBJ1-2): GAGVSQTPSNKVTEKGKYVELRCDPISGHTALYWYRQSLGQGPEFLIYFQGTGAADDSGLPNDRFFAVRPEGSVSTLKIQRTERGDSAVYLCASRDTGQTNYGYTFGSGTRLTVV.

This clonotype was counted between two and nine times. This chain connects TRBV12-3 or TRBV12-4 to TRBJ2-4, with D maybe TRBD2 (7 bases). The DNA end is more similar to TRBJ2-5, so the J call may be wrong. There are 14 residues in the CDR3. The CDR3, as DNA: TGTGCCAGCAGCCAGGGGACTAACCAAGAGACCCAGTACTTC. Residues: CASSQGTNQETQYF.

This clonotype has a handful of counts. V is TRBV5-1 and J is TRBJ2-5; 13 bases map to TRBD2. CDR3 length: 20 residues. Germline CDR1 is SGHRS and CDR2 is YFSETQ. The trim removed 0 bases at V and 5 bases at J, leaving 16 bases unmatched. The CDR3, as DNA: TGCGCCAGCAGCTTGGGACTAGCGGGGGGAACCACCTCATCGCGGGAGACCCAGTACTTC. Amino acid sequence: CASSLGLAGGTTSSRETQYF.